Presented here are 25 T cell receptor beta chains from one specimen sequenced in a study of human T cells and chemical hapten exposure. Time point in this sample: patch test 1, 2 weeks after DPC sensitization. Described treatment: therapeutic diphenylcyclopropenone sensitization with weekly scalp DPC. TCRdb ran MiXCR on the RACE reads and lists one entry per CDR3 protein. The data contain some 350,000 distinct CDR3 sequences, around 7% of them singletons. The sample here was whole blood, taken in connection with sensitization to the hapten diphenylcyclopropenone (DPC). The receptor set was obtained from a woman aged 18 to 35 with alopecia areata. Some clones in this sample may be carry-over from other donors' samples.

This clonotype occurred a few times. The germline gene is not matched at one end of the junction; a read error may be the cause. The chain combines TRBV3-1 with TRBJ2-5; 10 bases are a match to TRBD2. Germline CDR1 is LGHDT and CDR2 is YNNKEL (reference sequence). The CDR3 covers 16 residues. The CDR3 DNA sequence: TGTGCCAGCAGCCCGGCCGGACTAGCGGACCAGGAGACCCAGTACTTC. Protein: CASSPAGLADQETQYF.

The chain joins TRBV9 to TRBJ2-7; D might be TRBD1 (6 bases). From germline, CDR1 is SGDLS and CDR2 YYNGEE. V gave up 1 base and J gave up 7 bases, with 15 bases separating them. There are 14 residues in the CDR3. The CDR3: CASSVTGQNREQYF. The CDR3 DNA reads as TGTGCCAGCAGCGTAACAGGGCAGAATCGGGAGCAGTACTTC.

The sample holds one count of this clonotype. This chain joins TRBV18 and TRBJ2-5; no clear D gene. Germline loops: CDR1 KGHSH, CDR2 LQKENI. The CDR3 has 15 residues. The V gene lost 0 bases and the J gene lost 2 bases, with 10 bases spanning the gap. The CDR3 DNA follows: TGTGCCAGCTCACCACCGAATCAACAGCAAGAGACCCAGTACTTC. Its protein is CASSPPNQQQETQYF.

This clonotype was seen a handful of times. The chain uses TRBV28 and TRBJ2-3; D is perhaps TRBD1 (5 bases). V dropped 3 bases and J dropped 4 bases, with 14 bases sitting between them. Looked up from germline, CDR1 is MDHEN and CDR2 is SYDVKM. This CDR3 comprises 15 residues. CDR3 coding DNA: TGTGCCAGCAGTTTTTTGGGCCCAGGGTCAGATACGCAGTATTTT. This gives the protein CASSFLGPGSDTQYF.

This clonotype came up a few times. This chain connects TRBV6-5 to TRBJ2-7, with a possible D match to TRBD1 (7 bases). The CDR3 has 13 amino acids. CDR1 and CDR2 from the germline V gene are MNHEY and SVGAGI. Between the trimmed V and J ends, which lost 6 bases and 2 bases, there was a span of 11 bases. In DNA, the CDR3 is TGTGCCAGCAGGGCGGGGACAGCCTACGAGCAGTACTTC. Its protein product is CASRAGTAYEQYF.

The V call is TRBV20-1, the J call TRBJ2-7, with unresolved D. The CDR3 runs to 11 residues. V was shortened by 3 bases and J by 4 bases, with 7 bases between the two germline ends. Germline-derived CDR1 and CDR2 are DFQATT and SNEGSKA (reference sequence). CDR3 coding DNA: TGCAGTGCTAGGAGAGATTACGAGCAGTACTTC. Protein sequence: CSARRDYEQYF.

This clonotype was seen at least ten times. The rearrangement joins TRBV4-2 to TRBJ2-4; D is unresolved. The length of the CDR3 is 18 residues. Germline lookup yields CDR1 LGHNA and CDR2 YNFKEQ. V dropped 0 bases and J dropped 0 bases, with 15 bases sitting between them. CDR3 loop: CASSQDMGSNLAKNIQYF. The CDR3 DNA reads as TGTGCCAGCAGCCAAGATATGGGGTCGAATTTAGCCAAAAACATTCAGTACTTC.

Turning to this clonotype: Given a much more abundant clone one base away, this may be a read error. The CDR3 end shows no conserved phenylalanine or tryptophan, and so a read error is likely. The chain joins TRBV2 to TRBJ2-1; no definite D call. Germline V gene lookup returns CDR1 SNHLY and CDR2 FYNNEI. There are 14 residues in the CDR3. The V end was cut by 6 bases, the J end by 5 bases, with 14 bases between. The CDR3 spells CASSGTTFNNEQFL. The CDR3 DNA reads TGTGCCAGCAGCGGAACTACCTTTAACAATGAGCAGTTCTTA.

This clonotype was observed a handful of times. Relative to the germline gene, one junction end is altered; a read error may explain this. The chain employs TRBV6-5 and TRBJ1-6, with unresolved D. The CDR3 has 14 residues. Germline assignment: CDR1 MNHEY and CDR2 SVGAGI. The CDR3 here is CATTSGSFNSPLHF. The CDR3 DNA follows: TGTGCCACCACATCCGGGTCCTTTAATTCACCCCTCCACTTT.

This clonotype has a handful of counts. The CDR3 nucleotides read TGCAGTGCTAGGGTCGGACAGCTGAACACTGAAGCTTTCTTT. Residues: CSARVGQLNTEAFF. The chain carries TRBV20-1 and TRBJ1-1; D perhaps matches TRBD1 (6 bases). CDR1 is DFQATT, CDR2 SNEGSKA, per germline (reference sequence). The CDR3 runs 14 residues. V lost 3 bases and J 0 bases, leaving 11 bases between the germline ends.

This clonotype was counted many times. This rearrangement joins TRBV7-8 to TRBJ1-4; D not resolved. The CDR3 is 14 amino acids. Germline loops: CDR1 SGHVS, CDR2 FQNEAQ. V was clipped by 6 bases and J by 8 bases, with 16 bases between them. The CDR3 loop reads CASSLRTPEEKLFF. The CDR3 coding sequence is TGTGCCAGCAGTTTAAGGACCCCTGAGGAAAAACTGTTTTTT.

The CDR3 reads CASSQDRPYYEQYF. As DNA, the CDR3 is TGTGCCAGCAGCCAAGACCGACCTTACTACGAGCAGTACTTC. The chain combines TRBV4-2 with TRBJ2-7; no firm D call. The CDR3 covers 14 residues. Germline V gene sequence: CDR1 LGHNA, CDR2 YNFKEQ. Trimming removed 0 bases at V and 3 bases at J, with 9 bases between.

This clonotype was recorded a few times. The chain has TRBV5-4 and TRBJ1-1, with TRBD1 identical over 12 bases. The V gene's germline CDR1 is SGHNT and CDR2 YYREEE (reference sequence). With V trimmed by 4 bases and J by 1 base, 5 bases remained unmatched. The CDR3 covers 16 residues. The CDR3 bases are TGTGCCAGCAGCAGGGGACAGGGGGCGTCGAACACTGAAGCTTTCTTT. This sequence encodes CASSRGQGASNTEAFF.

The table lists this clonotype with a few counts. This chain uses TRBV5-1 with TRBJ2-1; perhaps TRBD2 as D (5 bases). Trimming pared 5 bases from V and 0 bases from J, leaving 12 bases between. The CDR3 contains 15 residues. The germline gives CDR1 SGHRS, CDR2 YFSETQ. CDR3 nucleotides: TGCGCCAGCAGTATCACGGGGAGCTCCTACAATGAGCAGTTCTTC. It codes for CASSITGSSYNEQFF.

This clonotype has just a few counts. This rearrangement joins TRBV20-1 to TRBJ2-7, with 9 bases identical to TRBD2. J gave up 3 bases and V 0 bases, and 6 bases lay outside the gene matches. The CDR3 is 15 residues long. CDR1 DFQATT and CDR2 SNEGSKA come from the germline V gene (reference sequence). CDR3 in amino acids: CSARDPQRGVYEQYF. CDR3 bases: TGCAGTGCTAGAGATCCCCAGCGGGGGGTCTACGAGCAGTACTTC.

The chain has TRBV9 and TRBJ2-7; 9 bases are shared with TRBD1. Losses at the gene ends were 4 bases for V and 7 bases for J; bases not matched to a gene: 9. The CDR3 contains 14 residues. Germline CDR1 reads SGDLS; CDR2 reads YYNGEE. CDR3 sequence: CASSPYGTGREQYF. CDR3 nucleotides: TGTGCCAGCAGCCCCTACGGGACAGGGAGGGAGCAGTACTTC.

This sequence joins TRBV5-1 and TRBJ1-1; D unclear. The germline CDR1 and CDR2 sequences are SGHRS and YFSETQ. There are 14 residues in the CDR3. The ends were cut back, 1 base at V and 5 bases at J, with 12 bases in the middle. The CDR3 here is CASSLYRVGTEAFF. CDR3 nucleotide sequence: TGCGCCAGCAGCTTGTATCGGGTAGGGACTGAAGCTTTCTTT.

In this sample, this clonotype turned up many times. Here the CDR3 DNA reads TGTGCCAGCAGTTACTACATGGGCAGGGGCAATGAGCAGTTCTTC. The encoded protein is CASSYYMGRGNEQFF. V is TRBV6-5 and J is TRBJ2-1; possibly TRBD1 for D (6 bases). The V gene's germline CDR1 is MNHEY and CDR2 SVGAGI. Trimming stripped 1 base from V and 6 bases from J, with 13 bases between. This CDR3 is built from 15 residues.

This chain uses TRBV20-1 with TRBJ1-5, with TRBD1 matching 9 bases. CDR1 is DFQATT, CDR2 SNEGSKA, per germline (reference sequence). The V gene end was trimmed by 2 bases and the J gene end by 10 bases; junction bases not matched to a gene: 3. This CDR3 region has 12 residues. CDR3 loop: CSARWDREPQHF. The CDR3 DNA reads TGCAGTGCTAGATGGGACAGGGAACCCCAGCATTTT.

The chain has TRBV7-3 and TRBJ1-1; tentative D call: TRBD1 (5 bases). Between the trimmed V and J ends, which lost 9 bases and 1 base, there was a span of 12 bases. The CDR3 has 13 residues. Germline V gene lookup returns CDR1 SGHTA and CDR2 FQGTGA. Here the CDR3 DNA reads TGTGCCAGTGGGGGAGAAAGGAACACTGAAGCTTTCTTT. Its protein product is CASGGERNTEAFF.

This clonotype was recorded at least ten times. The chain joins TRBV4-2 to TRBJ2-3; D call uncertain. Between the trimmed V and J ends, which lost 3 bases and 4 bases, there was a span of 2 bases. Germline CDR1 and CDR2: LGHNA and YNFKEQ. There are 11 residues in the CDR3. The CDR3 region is CASSHSDTQYF. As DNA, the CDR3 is TGTGCCAGCAGCCACTCAGATACGCAGTATTTT.

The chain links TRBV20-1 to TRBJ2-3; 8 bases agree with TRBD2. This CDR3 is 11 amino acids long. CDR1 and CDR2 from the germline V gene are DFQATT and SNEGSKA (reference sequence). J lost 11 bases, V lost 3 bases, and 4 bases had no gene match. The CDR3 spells CSASSGGVQYF. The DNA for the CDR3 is TGCAGTGCTAGCAGCGGGGGAGTGCAGTATTTT.

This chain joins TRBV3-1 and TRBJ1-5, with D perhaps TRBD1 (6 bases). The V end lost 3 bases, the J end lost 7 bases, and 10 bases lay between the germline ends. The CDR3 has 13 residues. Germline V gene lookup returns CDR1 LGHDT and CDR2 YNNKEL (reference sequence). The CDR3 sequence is CASSHLQGQPQHF. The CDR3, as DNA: TGTGCCAGCAGCCACCTACAGGGACAGCCCCAGCATTTT. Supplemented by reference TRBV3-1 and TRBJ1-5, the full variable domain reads DTAVSQTPKYLVTQMGNDKSIKCEQNLGHDTMYWYKQDSKKFLKIMFSYNNKELIINETVPNRFSPKSPDKAHLNLHINSLELGDSAVYFCASSHLQGQPQHFGDGTRLSIL.

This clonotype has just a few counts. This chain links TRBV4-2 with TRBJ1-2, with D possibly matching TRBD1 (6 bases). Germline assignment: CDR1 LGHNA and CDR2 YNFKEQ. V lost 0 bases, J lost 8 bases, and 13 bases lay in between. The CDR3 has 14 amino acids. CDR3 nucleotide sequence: TGTGCCAGCAGCCAAGATGAGGGGGTGGGCGGCTACACCTTC. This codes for CASSQDEGVGGYTF.

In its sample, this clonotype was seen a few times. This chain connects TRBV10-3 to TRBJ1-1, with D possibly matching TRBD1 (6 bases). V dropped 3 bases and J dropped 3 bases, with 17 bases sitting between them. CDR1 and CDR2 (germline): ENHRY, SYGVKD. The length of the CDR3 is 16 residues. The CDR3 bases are TGTGCCATCAGTGACCCGGGGCGGGGGCGCGACACTGAAGCTTTCTTT. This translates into CAISDPGRGRDTEAFF.